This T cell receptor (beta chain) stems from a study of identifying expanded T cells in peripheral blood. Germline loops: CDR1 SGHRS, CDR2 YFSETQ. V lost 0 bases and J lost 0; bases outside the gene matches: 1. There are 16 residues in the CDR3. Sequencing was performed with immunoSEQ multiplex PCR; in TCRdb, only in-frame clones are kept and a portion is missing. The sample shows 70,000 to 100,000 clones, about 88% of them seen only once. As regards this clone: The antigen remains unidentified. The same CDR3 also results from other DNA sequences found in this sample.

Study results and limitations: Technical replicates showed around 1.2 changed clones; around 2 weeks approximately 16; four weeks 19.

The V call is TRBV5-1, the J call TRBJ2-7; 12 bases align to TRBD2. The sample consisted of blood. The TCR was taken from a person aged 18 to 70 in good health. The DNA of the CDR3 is TGCGCCAGCAGCTTGGGGACTAGCGGGGTCTCCTACGAGCAGTACTTC. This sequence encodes CASSLGTSGVSYEQYF.